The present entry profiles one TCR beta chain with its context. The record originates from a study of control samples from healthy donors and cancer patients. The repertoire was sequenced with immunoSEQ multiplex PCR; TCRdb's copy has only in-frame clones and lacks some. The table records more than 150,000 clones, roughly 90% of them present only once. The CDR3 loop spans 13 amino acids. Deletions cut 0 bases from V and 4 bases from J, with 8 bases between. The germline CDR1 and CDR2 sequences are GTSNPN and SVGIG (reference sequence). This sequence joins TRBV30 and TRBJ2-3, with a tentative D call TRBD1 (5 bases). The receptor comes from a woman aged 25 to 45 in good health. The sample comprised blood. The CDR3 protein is CAWSVGHPDTQYF. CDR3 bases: TGTGCCTGGAGTGTTGGACACCCAGATACGCAGTATTTT.